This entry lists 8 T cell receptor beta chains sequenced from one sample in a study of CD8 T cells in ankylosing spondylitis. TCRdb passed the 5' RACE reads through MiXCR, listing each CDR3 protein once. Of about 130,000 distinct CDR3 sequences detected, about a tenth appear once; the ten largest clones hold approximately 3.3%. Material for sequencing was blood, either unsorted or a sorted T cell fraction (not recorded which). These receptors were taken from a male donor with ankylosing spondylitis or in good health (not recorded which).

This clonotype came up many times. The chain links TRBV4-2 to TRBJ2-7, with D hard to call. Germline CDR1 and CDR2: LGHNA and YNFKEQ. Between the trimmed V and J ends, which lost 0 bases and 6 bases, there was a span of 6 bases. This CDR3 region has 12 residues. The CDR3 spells CASSQDIGEQYF. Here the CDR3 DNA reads TGTGCCAGCAGCCAAGATATTGGCGAGCAGTACTTC.

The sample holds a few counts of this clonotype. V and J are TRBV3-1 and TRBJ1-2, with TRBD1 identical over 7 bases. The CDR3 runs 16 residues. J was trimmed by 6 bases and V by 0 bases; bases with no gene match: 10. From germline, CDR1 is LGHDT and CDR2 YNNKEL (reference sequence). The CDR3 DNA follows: TGTGCCAGCAGCCAAGATTGGAGGGGGCATCGGCATGGCTACACCTTC. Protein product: CASSQDWRGHRHGYTF. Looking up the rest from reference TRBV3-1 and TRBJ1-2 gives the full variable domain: DTAVSQTPKYLVTQMGNDKSIKCEQNLGHDTMYWYKQDSKKFLKIMFSYNNKELIINETVPNRFSPKSPDKAHLNLHINSLELGDSAVYFCASSQDWRGHRHGYTFGSGTRLTVV.

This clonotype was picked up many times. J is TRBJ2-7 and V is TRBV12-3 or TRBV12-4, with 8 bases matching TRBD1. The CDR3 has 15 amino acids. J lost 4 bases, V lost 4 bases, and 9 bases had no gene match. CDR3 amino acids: CASSSTGVLGYEQYF. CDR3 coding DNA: TGTGCCAGCAGTTCGACAGGGGTTCTGGGGTACGAGCAGTACTTC.

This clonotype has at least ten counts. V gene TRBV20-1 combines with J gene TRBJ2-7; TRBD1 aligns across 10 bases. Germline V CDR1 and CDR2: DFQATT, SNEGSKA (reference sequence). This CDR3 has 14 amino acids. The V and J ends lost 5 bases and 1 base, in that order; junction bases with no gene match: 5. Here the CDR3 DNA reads TGCAGTGCTGTAGGGACAGGGGTGTCCTACGAGCAGTACTTC. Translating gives CSAVGTGVSYEQYF.

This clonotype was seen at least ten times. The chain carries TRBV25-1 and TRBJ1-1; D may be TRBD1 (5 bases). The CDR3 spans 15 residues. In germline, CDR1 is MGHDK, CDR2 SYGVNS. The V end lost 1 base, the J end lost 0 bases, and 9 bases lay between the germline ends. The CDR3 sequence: CASSESGDLNTEAFF. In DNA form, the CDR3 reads TGTGCCAGCAGTGAATCGGGGGACTTGAACACTGAAGCTTTCTTT.

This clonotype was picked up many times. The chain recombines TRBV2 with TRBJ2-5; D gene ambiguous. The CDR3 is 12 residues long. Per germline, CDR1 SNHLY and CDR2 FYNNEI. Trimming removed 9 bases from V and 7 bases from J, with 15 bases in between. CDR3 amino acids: CASSDRTGTQYF. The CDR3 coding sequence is TGTGCCAGTTCAGACCGAACCGGGACCCAGTACTTC.

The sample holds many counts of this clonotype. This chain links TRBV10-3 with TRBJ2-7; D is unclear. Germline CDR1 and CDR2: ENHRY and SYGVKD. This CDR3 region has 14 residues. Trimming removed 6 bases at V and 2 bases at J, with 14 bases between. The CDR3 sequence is CAISASKYPYEQYF. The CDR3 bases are TGTGCCATCAGCGCATCTAAGTATCCCTACGAGCAGTACTTC.

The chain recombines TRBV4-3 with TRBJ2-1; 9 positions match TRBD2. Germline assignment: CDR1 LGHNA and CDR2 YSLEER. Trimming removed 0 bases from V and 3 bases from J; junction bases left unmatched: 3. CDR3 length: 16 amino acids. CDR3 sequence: CASSQETSGHYNEQFF. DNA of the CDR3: TGCGCCAGCAGCCAAGAAACTAGCGGGCACTACAATGAGCAGTTCTTC.